This TCR beta chain was recovered during a study of T cells in Graves' hyperthyroidism and ophthalmopathy. The sample holds a few counts of this clonotype. Germline V CDR1 and CDR2: SGHTA, FQGNSA. The CDR3 consists of 13 residues. V was trimmed by 4 bases and J by 1 base, leaving 6 bases between them. Graves' hyperthyroidism was deemed stable given no ophthalmopathy progression within 18 months. The study based diagnoses on clinical symptoms, serum thyroxine and TRAb, thyroid ultrasound and orbital computed tomography. Regions amplified from RNA transcripts were the TCR beta CDR3 regions. RT-PCR in the first round (using the HTBI primer set) targeted the TCR CDR3. From the multiplex PCR reads, TCRdb called clonotypes with MiXCR, one entry per CDR3 protein. The sample records around 540,000 distinct CDR3 sequences, approximately 44% being singletons.

The source of this sequence is a woman between 18 and 29 years old with Graves' hyperthyroidism. The sample taken for sequencing was peripheral blood or thyroid tissue (not recorded which). The chain joins TRBV7-2 to TRBJ2-3; D not resolved. In DNA form, the CDR3 reads TGTGCCAGCAGCTCAACAGGCACAGATACGCAGTATTTT. It encodes CASSSTGTDTQYF.